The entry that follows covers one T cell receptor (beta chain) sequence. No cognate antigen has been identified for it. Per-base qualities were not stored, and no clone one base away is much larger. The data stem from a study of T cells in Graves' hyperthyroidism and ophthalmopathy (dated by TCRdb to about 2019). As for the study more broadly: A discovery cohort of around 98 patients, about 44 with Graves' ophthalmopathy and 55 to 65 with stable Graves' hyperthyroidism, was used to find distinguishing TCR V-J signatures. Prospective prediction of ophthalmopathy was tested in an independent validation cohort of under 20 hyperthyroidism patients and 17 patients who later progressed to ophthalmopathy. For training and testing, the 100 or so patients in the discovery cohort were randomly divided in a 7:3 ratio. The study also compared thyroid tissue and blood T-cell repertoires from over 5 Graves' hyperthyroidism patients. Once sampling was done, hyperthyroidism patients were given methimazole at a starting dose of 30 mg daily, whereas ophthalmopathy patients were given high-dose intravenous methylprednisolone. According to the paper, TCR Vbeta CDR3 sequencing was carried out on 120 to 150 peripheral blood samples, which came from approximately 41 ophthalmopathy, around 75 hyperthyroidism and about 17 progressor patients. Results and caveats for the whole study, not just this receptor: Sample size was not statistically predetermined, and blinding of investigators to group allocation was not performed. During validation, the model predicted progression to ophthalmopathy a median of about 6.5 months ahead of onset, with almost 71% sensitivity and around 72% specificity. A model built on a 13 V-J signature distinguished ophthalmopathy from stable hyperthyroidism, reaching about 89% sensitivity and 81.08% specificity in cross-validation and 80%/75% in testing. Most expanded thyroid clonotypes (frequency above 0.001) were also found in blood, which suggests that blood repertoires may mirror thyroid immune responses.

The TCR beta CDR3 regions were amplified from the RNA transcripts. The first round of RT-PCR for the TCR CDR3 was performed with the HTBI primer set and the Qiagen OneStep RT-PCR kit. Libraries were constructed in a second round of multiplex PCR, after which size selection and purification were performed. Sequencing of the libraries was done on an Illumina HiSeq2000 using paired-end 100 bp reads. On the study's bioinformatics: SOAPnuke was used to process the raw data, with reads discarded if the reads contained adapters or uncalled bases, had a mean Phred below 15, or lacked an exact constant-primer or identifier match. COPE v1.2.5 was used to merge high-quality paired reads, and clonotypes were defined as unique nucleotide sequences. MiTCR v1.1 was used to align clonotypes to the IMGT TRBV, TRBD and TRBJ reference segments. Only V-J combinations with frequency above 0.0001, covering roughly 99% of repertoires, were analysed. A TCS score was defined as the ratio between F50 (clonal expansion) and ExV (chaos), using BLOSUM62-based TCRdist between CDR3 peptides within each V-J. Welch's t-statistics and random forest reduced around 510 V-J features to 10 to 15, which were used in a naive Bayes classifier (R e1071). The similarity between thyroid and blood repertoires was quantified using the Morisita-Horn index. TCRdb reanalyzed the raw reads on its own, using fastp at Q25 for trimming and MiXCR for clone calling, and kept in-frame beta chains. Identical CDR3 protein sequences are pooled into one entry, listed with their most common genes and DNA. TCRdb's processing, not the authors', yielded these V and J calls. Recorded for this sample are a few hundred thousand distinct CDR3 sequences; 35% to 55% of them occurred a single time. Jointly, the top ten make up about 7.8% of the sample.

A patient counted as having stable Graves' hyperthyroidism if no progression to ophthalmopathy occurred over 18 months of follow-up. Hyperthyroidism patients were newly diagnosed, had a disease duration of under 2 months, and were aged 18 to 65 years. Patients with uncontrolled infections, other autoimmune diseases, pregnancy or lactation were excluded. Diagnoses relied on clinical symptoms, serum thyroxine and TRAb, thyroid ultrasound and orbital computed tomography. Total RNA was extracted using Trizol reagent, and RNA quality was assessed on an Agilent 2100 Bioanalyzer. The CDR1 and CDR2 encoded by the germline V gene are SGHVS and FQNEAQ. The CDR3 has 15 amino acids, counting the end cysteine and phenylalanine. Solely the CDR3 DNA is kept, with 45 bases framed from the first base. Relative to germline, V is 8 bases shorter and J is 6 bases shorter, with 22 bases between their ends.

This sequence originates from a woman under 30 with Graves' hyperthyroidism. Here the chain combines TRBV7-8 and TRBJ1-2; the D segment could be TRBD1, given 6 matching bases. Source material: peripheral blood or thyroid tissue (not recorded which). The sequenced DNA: TGTGCCAGCGGCCCTGCCGGGGGGGGGCGGGATGGCTACACCTTC. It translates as CASGPAGGGRDGYTF.